A single sample is the source of the 9 T cell receptor beta chains below, sequenced in a study of CD8+CD57+ T cells in acquired aplastic anemia. Previously, flow cytometry had revealed CD8+CD57+ cell expansion in the patients chosen for sequencing. The use of genomic DNA as template underpinned the TCR beta VDJ and CDR3 profiling. In TCRdb, the reads were re-called with MiXCR into one record per CDR3 protein. The sample shows around 160,000 distinct CDR3 sequences, around 50% of them seen only once. The specimen sequenced was sorted CD4+, CD8+, or CD8+CD57+ T cells (not recorded which) from PBMCs. The receptors shown here come from a human donor with aplastic anemia.

The J gene is TRBJ2-7, the V gene TRBV19; D gene uncertain. V lost 5 bases, J lost 4 bases, and 21 bases lay in between. There are 16 residues in the CDR3. The germline V gene encodes CDR1 LNHDA and CDR2 SQIVND (reference sequence). The CDR3 protein is CASSSTPRSPTYEQYF. The CDR3 bases are TGTGCCAGTAGTTCCACACCCAGGTCACCCACTTACGAGCAGTACTTC.

This clonotype was observed many times. The V call is TRBV20-1, the J call TRBJ2-1, with D hard to call. CDR3 length equals 11 residues. Germline CDR1 and CDR2: DFQATT and SNEGSKA (reference sequence). V lost 0 bases, J lost 15 bases, and 12 bases lay in between. CDR3 in DNA: TGCAGTGCTAGAGATGGACCCCAGCGGTTCTTC. Translation: CSARDGPQRFF.

Comments on this clonotype: The junction and the germline gene differ at one end; a read error may be behind it. The gene calls are TRBV29-1 and TRBJ2-7; possibly TRBD1 for D (5 bases). The V gene's germline CDR1 is SQVTM and CDR2 ANQGSEA. This CDR3 has 10 residues. CDR3 bases: TGCAGCGTTGGGGGCTACGAGCGGTACTTC. It specifies CSVGGYERYF.

This clonotype has at least ten counts. The genes are TRBV5-1 and TRBJ2-5; 7 bases fit TRBD2. V trimming: 1 base; J trimming: 1 base; junction bases outside the gene matches: 7. The germline CDR1 and CDR2 sequences are SGHRS and YFSETQ. The CDR3 consists of 16 residues. The CDR3 DNA is TGCGCCAGCAGCTTGATCGGGGGGTTGGGCCAAGAGACCCAGTACTTC. Translating gives CASSLIGGLGQETQYF.

The V gene is TRBV6-1, the J gene TRBJ2-3; D not resolved. V was pared by 5 bases and J by 6 bases, with 15 bases between. Germline loops: CDR1 MNHNS, CDR2 SASEGT. The CDR3 loop spans 14 amino acids. The CDR3 region is CASSLPILQDTQYF. The CDR3 coding sequence is TGTGCCAGCAGTCTCCCAATTTTGCAGGATACGCAGTATTTT.

This clonotype has at least ten counts. The chain combines TRBV28 with TRBJ1-2; D is unclear. Looked up from germline, CDR1 is MDHEN and CDR2 is SYDVKM. Trimming took off 4 bases at V and 3 bases at J, with 9 bases between the two ends. The CDR3 runs 13 residues. The CDR3 protein is CASSSGGHYGYTF. For the CDR3, the DNA is TGTGCCAGCAGTTCGGGTGGACACTATGGCTACACCTTC.

The CDR3 sequence is CASSQDGGNLNQPQHF. The CDR3 DNA reads TGTGCCAGCAGCCAAGATGGAGGAAACCTTAATCAGCCCCAGCATTTT. This rearrangement joins TRBV3-1 to TRBJ1-5, with no clear D. CDR1 is LGHDT and CDR2 is YNNKEL in the germline V gene (reference sequence). The CDR3 consists of 16 residues. Trimming took off 0 bases at V and 4 bases at J, with 13 bases between the two ends.

This clonotype was recorded many times. J is TRBJ2-1 and V is TRBV6-2 or TRBV6-3, with 9 bases fitting TRBD1. The CDR3 sequence is 16 residues long. Germline CDR1 reads MNHEY; CDR2 reads SVGEGT. Trimming removed 0 bases from V and 5 bases from J; junction bases left unmatched: 5. CDR3 sequence reads: CASSYSGTGRNNEQFF. The CDR3 bases are TGTGCCAGCAGTTACTCCGGGACAGGGAGGAACAATGAGCAGTTCTTC.

J is TRBJ2-7 and V is TRBV20-1, with D unclear. The V and J ends lost 8 bases and 6 bases respectively, with 20 bases between them. This CDR3 is built from 13 residues. Germline CDR1 DFQATT, CDR2 SNEGSKA (reference sequence). The CDR3 nucleotides are TGCAGTACTGGCCGAGGAGACGGTACCGAGCAGTACTTC. Residues: CSTGRGDGTEQYF.